The 19 T cell receptor beta chains in this list originate from one sample, sequenced in a study of T cell clonotyping in hematopoietic cell transplantation. Sequenced by immunoSEQ multiplex PCR; TCRdb stores in-frame clones only, minus some. The repertoire holds 13,000 or so clones, with roughly 89% as singletons. The material was PBMCs, obtained 100 days after allogeneic stem cell transplant. All receptors come from a female patient aged 50 to 65 who had an allogeneic stem cell transplant from an unrelated donor, so the T cells may come from the graft donor. Some clones in this sample may be carry-over from other donors' samples.

The rearrangement uses TRBV11-2 and TRBJ2-7; no reliable D call. V was clipped by 5 bases and J by 3 bases, with 5 bases between them. CDR3 length equals 11 residues. The germline CDR1 and CDR2 sequences are SGHAT and FQNNGV. The CDR3 bases are TGTGCCAGCAGCCCTCACTACGAGCAGTACTTC. Protein product: CASSPHYEQYF.

This clone was detected only once. This chain joins TRBV19 and TRBJ2-6; the D gene is possibly TRBD1 (6 bases). V shed 3 bases and J shed 2 bases, with 8 bases lying between them. The CDR3 sequence is 15 residues long. Germline assignment: CDR1 LNHDA and CDR2 SQIVND (reference sequence). CDR3: CASSIRGTGANVLTF. CDR3 nucleotides: TGTGCCAGTAGTATTAGGGGGACTGGGGCCAACGTCCTGACTTTC. Variable domain in full (rest from reference TRBV19 and TRBJ2-6): DGGITQSPKYLFRKEGQNVTLSCEQNLNHDAMYWYRQDPGQGLRLIYYSQIVNDFQKGDIAEGYSVSREKKESFPLTVTSAQKNPTAFYLCASSIRGTGANVLTFGAGSRLTVL.

This clone is a singleton in its sample. The chain is built from TRBV5-1 and TRBJ1-5; D uncertain. CDR3 size: 13 residues. Trimming removed 4 bases from V and 4 bases from J, with 9 bases in between. Germline CDR1 reads SGHRS; CDR2 reads YFSETQ. CDR3 amino acids: CASSVDLNQPQHF. Written as DNA, the CDR3 is TGCGCCAGCAGCGTGGACTTGAATCAGCCCCAGCATTTT.

The table lists this clone with a few counts. This chain links TRBV28 with TRBJ2-3; D remains unclear. Germline V gives CDR1 MDHEN, CDR2 SYDVKM. This CDR3 is built from 13 residues. V was trimmed by 4 bases and J by 4 bases, leaving 9 bases between them. CDR3 nucleotide sequence: TGTGCCAGCAGTTACCATACATCAGATACGCAGTATTTT. Protein product: CASSYHTSDTQYF.

The genes are TRBV30 and TRBJ1-4, with D perhaps matching TRBD1 (6 bases). The CDR3 is 13 amino acids. The germline V gene encodes CDR1 GTSNPN and CDR2 SVGIG (reference sequence). The V end was cut by 5 bases, the J end by 1 base, with 8 bases between. The CDR3 spells CAWQQGTNEKLFF. CDR3 in DNA: TGTGCCTGGCAACAGGGAACTAATGAAAAACTGTTTTTT.

This chain joins TRBV5-1 and TRBJ2-5; 10 nucleotides match TRBD2. The germline gives CDR1 SGHRS, CDR2 YFSETQ. This CDR3 region has 17 residues. Unmatched junction bases numbered 8, after V lost 0 bases and J lost 3 bases. The CDR3 reads CASSLALGLAGEETQYF. The CDR3, as DNA: TGCGCCAGCAGCTTGGCTTTGGGGCTAGCGGGAGAAGAGACCCAGTACTTC. The full variable domain, its missing parts supplied by reference TRBV5-1 and TRBJ2-5, is KAGVTQTPRYLIKTRGQQVTLSCSPISGHRSVSWYQQTPGQGLQFLFEYFSETQRNKGNFPGRFSGRQFSNSRSEMNVSTLELGDSALYLCASSLALGLAGEETQYFGPGTRLLVL.

This sequence joins TRBV28 and TRBJ1-5, with TRBD1 as a possible D gene (5 bases). Germline lookup yields CDR1 MDHEN and CDR2 SYDVKM. The CDR3 runs to 15 residues. V lost 5 bases, J lost 6 bases, and 17 bases lay in between. CDR3 DNA sequence: TGTGCCAGCAGTACACGGACATCGACGGGTCAGCCCCAGCATTTT. Translating it yields CASSTRTSTGQPQHF.

The chain uses TRBV27 and TRBJ1-1, with D unresolved. Trimming took 0 bases from V and 4 from J, leaving 12 bases between them. This CDR3 is built from 15 residues. In germline, CDR1 is MNHEY, CDR2 SMNVEV (reference sequence). CDR3 protein: CASSLSGAPSTEAFF. The CDR3 DNA reads as TGTGCCAGCAGTTTATCCGGAGCCCCCTCCACTGAAGCTTTCTTT.

The chain is built from TRBV10-2 and TRBJ2-7; D possibly corresponds to TRBD2 (6 bases). The CDR3 is 13 residues long. V lost 6 bases and J lost 0, with 9 bases in between. From germline, CDR1 is WSHSY and CDR2 SAAADI. The CDR3 coding sequence is TGCGCCAGCAGATGGGAGGTCTCCTACGAGCAGTACTTC. Translated, it gives CASRWEVSYEQYF.

This clone was observed a single time. The chain carries TRBV13 and TRBJ2-3; TRBD2 matches at 9 bases. V was pared by 8 bases and J by 4 bases, with 22 bases of the junction left unmatched. The CDR3 spans 19 residues. Germline CDR1 is PRHDT and CDR2 is FYEKMQ (reference sequence). The CDR3: CASRERTPSRGGPADTQYF. For the CDR3, the DNA is TGTGCCAGCCGGGAACGGACCCCTTCGCGGGGGGGCCCCGCAGATACGCAGTATTTT.

The rearrangement links TRBV4-1 to TRBJ1-2; D is ambiguous. This CDR3 is built from 13 residues. Per the germline V gene, CDR1 is MGHRA and CDR2 is YSYEKL. V lost 1 base to trimming and J lost 4 bases, with 7 bases between them. CDR3 in amino acids: CASSQGVGYGYTF. As DNA, the CDR3 is TGCGCCAGCAGCCAAGGGGTTGGCTATGGCTACACCTTC.

The chain employs TRBV5-1 and TRBJ2-1; D not resolved. Germline values: CDR1 SGHRS, CDR2 YFSETQ. V dropped 4 bases and J dropped 1 base, with 12 bases sitting between them. The CDR3 length is 15 residues. CDR3 amino acids: CASSPRSRSYNEQFF. Written as DNA, the CDR3 is TGCGCCAGCAGCCCTCGGAGCCGGTCCTACAATGAGCAGTTCTTC.

The V call is TRBV6-5, the J call TRBJ1-2; 8 bases map to TRBD1. CDR1 MNHEY and CDR2 SVGAGI come from the germline V gene. Trimming took 5 bases from V and 8 from J; bases not matched to a gene: 7. The CDR3 length is 13 residues. The CDR3 sequence is CASSRTGGRGYTF. CDR3 nucleotide sequence: TGTGCCAGCAGTCGTACAGGGGGTAGGGGCTACACCTTC.

The genes are TRBV19 and TRBJ1-6; no clear D gene. Germline V CDR1 and CDR2: LNHDA, SQIVND (reference sequence). The V gene lost 3 bases and the J gene lost 7 bases, with 10 bases spanning the gap. The CDR3 totals 14 residues. This chain's CDR3 is CASSIGRTNSPLHF. The CDR3, as DNA: TGTGCCAGTAGTATTGGGAGGACCAATTCACCCCTCCACTTT.

V and J are TRBV19 and TRBJ1-2; D is uncertain. Trimming left V 4 bases short and J 5 bases short, with 8 bases between. CDR3 length equals 12 residues. Germline lookup yields CDR1 LNHDA and CDR2 SQIVND (reference sequence). As DNA, the CDR3 is TGTGCCAGTAGTAGGACGGAATATGGCTACACCTTC. As protein: CASSRTEYGYTF.

This chain joins TRBV10-1 and TRBJ2-7; either TRBD1 or TRBD2 may fit D (5 bases each). Trimming removed 8 bases from V and 6 bases from J, with 17 bases in between. The CDR3 sequence is 13 residues long. Germline V gene lookup returns CDR1 WNHNN and CDR2 SYGVQD (reference sequence). The CDR3 loop reads CASRDDPSGEQYF. CDR3 sequence (DNA): TGCGCCAGCCGGGACGACCCCTCGGGCGAGCAGTACTTC.

The chain employs TRBV11-1 and TRBJ2-5, with 10 bases that match TRBD1. Germline assignment: CDR1 SGHAT and CDR2 FQDESV (reference sequence). The CDR3 is 17 residues long. V lost 5 bases and J lost 4; bases outside the gene matches: 13. Written as DNA, the CDR3 is TGTGCCAGCAGCCATCCTACAGCGGGACAGGGGACAGAGACCCAGTACTTC. Translated: CASSHPTAGQGTETQYF.

This chain connects TRBV2 to TRBJ2-7, with D uncertain. The ends were cut back, 8 bases at V and 0 bases at J, with 11 bases in the middle. The CDR3 spans 13 residues. Germline lookup yields CDR1 SNHLY and CDR2 FYNNEI. The CDR3 DNA is TGTGCCAGCGTACGGCTGCTCTCCTACGAGCAGTACTTC. It translates to CASVRLLSYEQYF.

This clone was counted a single time. The rearrangement uses TRBV5-1 and TRBJ1-1; maybe TRBD1 (5 bases). Germline V gene sequence: CDR1 SGHRS, CDR2 YFSETQ. Trimming shortened V by 0 bases and J by 4 bases, and 7 bases separated the two germline ends. The CDR3 is made up of 13 amino acids. The CDR3 spells CASSLAGTTEAFF. Written as DNA, the CDR3 is TGCGCCAGCAGCTTGGCCGGGACCACTGAAGCTTTCTTT.